One sample yielded the 9 T cell receptor beta chains listed below, sequenced in a study of blood T cell repertoires in COVID-19. The data were produced by immunoSEQ multiplex PCR, yet TCRdb's version contains in-frame clones alone and is incomplete. The sample contains some 41,000 clones, 83% of which appear only once. The material sequenced was peripheral blood. These receptors all stem from a man older than 75 in a cohort sampled during active COVID-19.

The rearrangement links TRBV20-1 to TRBJ1-2; D is possibly TRBD1 (5 bases). The CDR3 covers 13 residues. Trimming took off 3 bases at V and 5 bases at J, with 13 bases between the two ends. Looked up from germline, CDR1 is DFQATT and CDR2 is SNEGSKA (reference sequence). The CDR3 loop reads CSASPIGVYGYTF. The CDR3 DNA reads as TGCAGTGCTAGTCCCATAGGGGTGTATGGCTACACCTTC.

This clone has just a few counts. The chain recombines TRBV10-1 with TRBJ2-2; D remains ambiguous. The CDR3 spans 13 residues. Germline CDR1 is WNHNN and CDR2 is SYGVQD (reference sequence). V shed 4 bases and J shed 7 bases, with 10 bases lying between them. The CDR3 nucleotides are TGCGCCAGCAGTGCGAGAATTGACGGGGAGCTGTTTTTT. It yields the protein CASSARIDGELFF.

V is TRBV7-8 and J is TRBJ2-7; possibly TRBD1 for D (5 bases). Germline V gives CDR1 SGHVS, CDR2 FQNEAQ. The CDR3 spans 14 residues. V lost 1 base to trimming and J lost 6 bases, with 13 bases between them. CDR3 sequence: CASSLGRGSREQYF. CDR3 nucleotide sequence: TGTGCCAGCAGCTTAGGAAGGGGTTCACGCGAGCAGTACTTC.

This rearrangement joins TRBV11-2 to TRBJ2-2; 8 bases align to TRBD1. Germline trimming cut 1 base from V and 5 bases from J; bases unmatched to any gene: 15. Germline CDR1 SGHAT, CDR2 FQNNGV. CDR3 length: 19 residues. CDR3 DNA sequence: TGTGCCAGCAGCTTAGGGGCCAGGGGGCCGGAAGCCTCGACCGGGGAGCTGTTTTTT. Its translation is CASSLGARGPEASTGELFF.

This clone has a single count. CDR3 amino acids: CASSQEPTGRPGDTQYF. CDR3 nucleotide sequence: TGTGCCAGCAGCCAAGAACCGACAGGGCGGCCGGGGGATACGCAGTATTTT. V usage is TRBV14 and J usage is TRBJ2-3, with TRBD1 matching over 7 bases. J lost 6 bases, V lost 0 bases, and 12 bases had no gene match. The CDR3 has 17 amino acids. Germline CDR1 is SGHDN and CDR2 is FVKESK.

The rearrangement joins TRBV12-3 or TRBV12-4 to TRBJ1-1; D not certain. Deletions cut 1 base from V and 5 bases from J, with 8 bases between. This CDR3 is 13 amino acids long. The CDR3 sequence is CASSLGGLTEAFF. The CDR3 region has the DNA TGTGCCAGCAGTTTAGGAGGGCTTACTGAAGCTTTCTTT.

The rearrangement links TRBV6-4 to TRBJ1-1; D is perhaps TRBD1 (5 bases). V was clipped by 0 bases and J by 10 bases, with 9 bases between them. The CDR3 runs to 12 residues. From germline, CDR1 is MRHNA and CDR2 SNTAGT. CDR3 sequence (DNA): TGTGCCAGCAGTGACTCAGCGGGGCCAGCTTTCTTT. Its protein is CASSDSAGPAFF.

The chain is built from TRBV19 and TRBJ2-3, with D perhaps TRBD1 (6 bases). The CDR3 covers 13 residues. Trimming pared 6 bases from V and 4 bases from J, leaving 11 bases between. The V gene's germline CDR1 is LNHDA and CDR2 SQIVND (reference sequence). CDR3 loop: CASRVRGADTQYF. The CDR3 DNA reads TGTGCCAGTAGGGTCAGGGGAGCAGATACGCAGTATTTT.

The chain has TRBV7-2 and TRBJ1-1, with 7 bases matching TRBD1. Germline CDR1 reads SGHTA; CDR2 reads FQGNSA. V shed 5 bases, J shed 0 bases, and the junction held 12 bases outside the gene matches. The CDR3 sequence is 17 residues long. The CDR3 loop reads CASSRFPGTALNTEAFF. CDR3 bases: TGTGCCAGCAGCCGTTTTCCCGGGACAGCTTTGAACACTGAAGCTTTCTTT.